This T cell receptor beta chain was recovered during a study of identical twins. Study observations and caveats: Within cord blood, abundant beta clonotypes carried fewer insertions, but memory repertoires showed no such trend.

This clonotype was recorded many times. Its antigen remains unknown. TCRdb fed the 5' RACE reads into MiXCR, producing one record per CDR3 protein. The table records a few hundred thousand distinct CDR3 sequences, 10% of them present only once. Trimming took off 0 bases at V and 1 base at J, with 11 bases between the two ends. The CDR3 runs to 16 residues. Germline CDR1 reads LGHNA; CDR2 reads YSLEER. Sequencing input: memory T cells sorted from blood. The V call is TRBV4-3, the J call TRBJ2-3; the D gene is possibly TRBD2 (5 bases). This receptor was taken from a man between 45 and 60 years old in good health. CDR3 protein: CASSQERRMGTDTQYF. The CDR3 DNA reads as TGCGCCAGCAGCCAAGAAAGGAGGATGGGCACAGATACGCAGTATTTT.